This TCR beta chain stems from a study of blood T cell repertoires in COVID-19. On the study more broadly: There were acute and convalescent COVID-19 samples, and they came from the United States, Italy and Spain. PBMCs, B-cell-depleted T cells, or T cells were the source of the cDNA or gDNA that made up the material.

Authors' data handling: Using reference gene primer amplification, nucleated cell counts were estimated. Some clones are missing from TCRdb's copy, which holds only in-frame ones; the method was immunoSEQ multiplex PCR. The V and J calls and clone size were taken over from that table, and D and trimming were inferred from the DNA. Among 410,000 or so clones listed, approximately 90% were seen once. Patients in Seattle were enrolled during active infection, then followed longitudinally. Looked up from germline, CDR1 is SGHDT and CDR2 is YYEEEE. The J segment lost 4 bases and the V segment lost 0 bases, leaving 6 bases of the junction unmatched. CDR3 length: 15 residues.

This chain links TRBV5-6 with TRBJ2-5; TRBD1 aligns across 7 bases. Input material: peripheral blood. This TCR was recovered from a woman aged 40 to 55 with COVID-19, enrolled during active disease. DNA of the CDR3: TGTGCCAGCAGCTTGGCGGACAGGCGAGGAGAGACCCAGTACTTC. Its protein product is CASSLADRRGETQYF.